This T cell receptor (beta chain) was captured by sequencing in a study of blood T cell repertoires in COVID-19. Study-level information: In each case, the material was cDNA or gDNA derived from T cells, B-cell-depleted T cells, or PBMCs.

This table comes from immunoSEQ multiplex PCR, and its TCRdb copy is limited to in-frame clones, with some not included. The sample lists hundreds of thousands of clones, 75% to 90% occurring once. Per germline, CDR1 KGHDR and CDR2 SFDVKD. There are 18 residues in the CDR3. V shed 1 base, J shed 7 bases, and the junction held 12 bases outside the gene matches. This clone was counted once. This TCR was sampled from a young man who had recovered from COVID-19. The chain carries TRBV24-1 and TRBJ2-1; 10 bases agree with TRBD2. The material sequenced was PBMCs or T cells enriched from blood (not recorded which). As DNA, the CDR3 is TGTGCCACCAGTGATTTACCCTTGAGCGGGAGGGTTCGTAATGAGCAGTTCTTC. As protein: CATSDLPLSGRVRNEQFF.